These 2 T cell receptor beta chains originate from one sample sequenced in a study of T cell repertoires in cytomegalovirus infection. TCRdb re-called the reads through MiXCR, storing one row per CDR3 protein. The repertoire has 400,000 to 550,000 distinct CDR3 sequences, 11% of them found once; the top ten carry roughly 10%. The sequencing input was PBMCs. The receptors here all came from a human donor in good health (CMV status not recorded). Some clones in this sample may be carry-over from other donors' samples.

This clonotype came up a few times. This chain joins TRBV4-1 and TRBJ1-1; D might be TRBD1 (6 bases). The CDR3 covers 13 residues. Trimming took 4 bases from V and 7 from J, leaving 13 bases between them. Germline V gene sequence: CDR1 MGHRA, CDR2 YSYEKL. CDR3 sequence reads: CASSPSRGSEAFF. The CDR3 DNA sequence: TGCGCCAGCAGCCCTAGCAGGGGAAGTGAAGCTTTCTTT.

This chain links TRBV20-1 with TRBJ1-6; D remains unclear. Trimming removed 2 bases from V and 10 bases from J, with 12 bases in between. Germline values: CDR1 DFQATT, CDR2 SNEGSKA (reference sequence). CDR3 size: 13 residues. CDR3 DNA sequence: TGCAGTGCTAGAAACGTCGACACCTCACCCCTCCACTTT. It codes for CSARNVDTSPLHF.